Listed below are T cell receptor beta chains from one sample, sequenced in a study of CD8 T cells in ankylosing spondylitis. TCRdb re-called the 5' RACE reads through MiXCR, storing one row per CDR3 protein. The sample yields roughly 700,000 distinct CDR3 sequences, 15% to 20% seen once. Source material: blood, either unsorted or a sorted T cell fraction (not recorded which). Every receptor here comes from a male donor with ankylosing spondylitis. The CDR3 runs from the conserved cysteine through the conserved F or W. D genes are given only for firm matches. Only some rows state a clone size, as once, few, many or a class for expanded clones.

V gene	J gene	clone size	CDR3 length	D gene	CDR3 DNA	CDR3 protein
TRBV20-1	TRBJ1-4	few	14	.	TGCAGCGCGGGGCCACAGACAACTAATGAAAAACTGTTTTTT	CSAGPQTTNEKLFF
TRBV27	TRBJ2-7	few	15	.	TGTGCCAGCACTATGCGGGCAGGGGGGTCCTACGAGCAGTACTTC	CASTMRAGGSYEQYF
TRBV6-1	TRBJ2-1	few	19	TRBD2	TGTGCCAGCAGTGGCGTAGCGGGAGGGGGGGATAGCTCCTACAATGAGCAGTTCTTC	CASSGVAGGGDSSYNEQFF
TRBV9	TRBJ2-3	few	11	.	TGTGCCAGCGGCCCCACAGATACGCAGTATTTT	CASGPTDTQYF
TRBV7-9	TRBJ2-1	.	14	.	TGTGCCAGCAGCCCCGGAGGGGGGGCCAATGAGCAGTTCTTC	CASSPGGGANEQFF
TRBV28	TRBJ2-7	.	14	.	TGTGCCAGCAGTTCGACAGGGACTAACTACGAGCAGTACTTC	CASSSTGTNYEQYF
TRBV7-2	TRBJ1-4	.	16	.	TGTGCCAGCAGCTTAGTAAGAGGGACAACTAATGAAAAACTGTTTTTT	CASSLVRGTTNEKLFF
TRBV6-6	TRBJ2-2	.	13	TRBD1	TGTGCCAGCAGTAGGGACAGGCCCGGGGAGCTGTTTTTT	CASSRDRPGELFF
TRBV5-5	TRBJ2-7	.	15	.	TGTGCCAGCAGCTTGGTTTTGACAGGAACCTACGAGCAGTACTTC	CASSLVLTGTYEQYF
TRBV2	TRBJ1-2	many	14	TRBD1	TGTGCCAGCAGGAGAGACAGGGGGAACTATGGCTACACCTTC	CASRRDRGNYGYTF
TRBV4-2	TRBJ1-4	.	13	.	TGTGCCATACAGGACTTGAGGTCGGAAAAACTGTTTTTT	CAIQDLRSEKLFF
TRBV2	TRBJ1-1	few	12	.	TGTGCCAGCGAAACGGGAATCACTGAAGCTTTCTTT	CASETGITEAFF
TRBV11-2	TRBJ2-3	.	17	TRBD2	TGTGCCAGCAGCTTATCAATGGGACTAGCGAAGGCAGATACGCAGTATTTT	CASSLSMGLAKADTQYF
TRBV20-1	TRBJ2-7	few	14	TRBD2	TGCAGTGCTGGACGACCTAGCGGGGGGGAAGAGCAGTACTTC	CSAGRPSGGEEQYF
TRBV4-1	TRBJ2-2	.	16	TRBD2	TGCGCCAGCAGCCAAGCTGCGGGGGGGCGGACCGGGGAGCTGTTTTTT	CASSQAAGGRTGELFF
TRBV5-1	TRBJ2-6	.	15	.	TGCGCCAGCAGCTTGGAACGTCCTGGGGCCAACGTCCTGACTTTC	CASSLERPGANVLTF
TRBV6-1	TRBJ1-1	.	13	TRBD1	TGTGCCACTTCAGGGGGCGCGGGCACTGAAGCTTTCTTT	CATSGGAGTEAFF
TRBV6-2/TRBV6-3	TRBJ2-1	.	15	.	TGTGCCAGCAGTTACTCGGCGGGTAGTTCCGGTGAGCAGTTCTTC	CASSYSAGSSGEQFF
TRBV20-1	TRBJ2-2	.	11	.	TGCAGTGCAGCATCCACCGGGGAGCTGTTTTTT	CSAASTGELFF
TRBV5-1	TRBJ1-3	few	14	.	TGCGCCAGCAGCTTTCAGTCCTCTGGAAACACCATATATTTT	CASSFQSSGNTIYF
TRBV12-3/TRBV12-4	TRBJ2-3	many	15	.	TGTGCCAGCAGAAAAACAGGGCGAAGCACAGATACGCAGTATTTT	CASRKTGRSTDTQYF
TRBV6-2/TRBV6-3	TRBJ2-7	.	14	.	TGTGCCAGCAGTTATTCCCAGGGATCCTACGAGCAGTACTTC	CASSYSQGSYEQYF
TRBV5-1	TRBJ2-2	.	11	.	TGCGCCAGCAGCCAGAATTGGGAGCTGTTTTTT	CASSQNWELFF
TRBV9	TRBJ2-5	many	18	TRBD1	TGTGCCAGCACAAGAGGGGCTGTACAGGGGGGACTTGGGGAGACCCAGTACTTC	CASTRGAVQGGLGETQYF
TRBV27	TRBJ1-1	.	15	.	TGTGCCAGCAGTTTGTCAGCCCGTCCTGGCACTGAAGCTTTCTTT	CASSLSARPGTEAFF
TRBV18	TRBJ1-6	.	13	.	TGTGCCAGCTCACCAACCAGATCAGTACCCCTCCACTTT	CASSPTRSVPLHF
TRBV14	TRBJ1-4	few	17	.	TGTGCCAGCAGCCAAGACTACCACATTGCAACTAATGAAAAACTGTTTTTT	CASSQDYHIATNEKLFF
TRBV12-3/TRBV12-4	TRBJ2-7	.	14	TRBD1	TGTGCCAGCAGTTTACAGCAGGGGGCCTACGAGCAGTACTTC	CASSLQQGAYEQYF
TRBV12-3/TRBV12-4	TRBJ2-7	.	12	.	TGTGCCAGCACTCAGGCCCCTTCCGAGCAGTACTTC	CASTQAPSEQYF
TRBV2	TRBJ2-3	.	16	.	TGTGCCAGCAGTGAATTAAGACAGGGCGGGGAAGATACGCAGTATTTT	CASSELRQGGEDTQYF
TRBV28	TRBJ2-7	few	12	.	TGTGCCAGCAGTTACAGGGGAGGCGAGCAGTACTTC	CASSYRGGEQYF
TRBV27	TRBJ1-3	.	17	.	TGTGCCAGCAGTCCTACTCAGGGATATTACTCTGGAAACACCATATATTTT	CASSPTQGYYSGNTIYF
TRBV11-2	TRBJ1-2	.	20	TRBD1	TGTGCCAGCAGCTTTCGCAGAGAACCGGGACAGGGGGAGGCCAACTATGGCTACACCTTC	CASSFRREPGQGEANYGYTF
TRBV20-1	TRBJ2-1	.	17	TRBD2	TGCAGTGCTAGGGATTCTTGGGCGGGGGAGTCCTACAATGAGCAGTTCTTC	CSARDSWAGESYNEQFF
TRBV20-1	TRBJ2-1	.	16	TRBD2	TGCAGTGCCCCTGTAGCGGGAGGGGATTTATACAATGAGCAGTTCTTC	CSAPVAGGDLYNEQFF
TRBV19	TRBJ2-7	many	15	TRBD1	TGTGCCAGTAGTGCCGGGACAGGGATTAACTACGAGCAGTACTTC	CASSAGTGINYEQYF
TRBV4-2	TRBJ1-4	many	15	.	TGTGCCAGCAGCCAAGGTCAGGGACATAATGAAAAACTGTTTTTT	CASSQGQGHNEKLFF
TRBV29-1	TRBJ1-4	.	14	TRBD1	TGCAGCGGCGCTCCGGGGACAGGCTCGGAAAAACTGTTTTTT	CSGAPGTGSEKLFF
TRBV18	TRBJ2-1	.	16	.	TGTGCCAGCTCACCACCGAGCACTCGTAGGCTTAATGAGCAGTTCTTC	CASSPPSTRRLNEQFF
TRBV12-3/TRBV12-4	TRBJ2-6	many	18	TRBD1	TGTGCCAGCAGTCCGATACCGGGACAGAACTCTGGGGCCAACGTCCTGACTTTC	CASSPIPGQNSGANVLTF
TRBV11-2	TRBJ2-1	few	16	.	TGTGCCAGCAGCCCACCTCCGCGGCTACTAAACAATGAGCAGTTCTTC	CASSPPPRLLNNEQFF
TRBV20-1	TRBJ2-1	.	15	.	TGCTGTGCTAGAGGTGACTTTTTGTCCAACAATGAGCAGTTCTTC	CCARGDFLSNNEQFF
TRBV11-1	TRBJ2-5	.	15	TRBD1	TGTGCCAGCAGCTCGGGACAGGGGGGCCAAGAGACCCAGTACTTC	CASSSGQGGQETQYF
TRBV15	TRBJ2-7	.	13	.	TGTGCCACCAGCAGAGCGGGAGTAAATGAGCAGTACTTC	CATSRAGVNEQYF
TRBV7-6	TRBJ1-5	many	14	.	TGTGCCAGCAGCTCCGGGACTAGCAATCAGCCCCAGCATTTT	CASSSGTSNQPQHF
TRBV4-1	TRBJ2-5	.	15	.	TGCGCCAGCAGCCAAGACGAGCAGGGGAGAGAGACCCAGTACTTC	CASSQDEQGRETQYF
TRBV7-8	TRBJ2-7	.	15	TRBD1	TGTGCCAGCAGCCCACTTGAGGGGGCGTCCTACGAGCAGTACTTC	CASSPLEGASYEQYF
TRBV4-3	TRBJ2-1	.	15	.	TGCGCCAGCAGCCACCCTGGACAACCCGGGTATGAGCAGTTCTTC	CASSHPGQPGYEQFF
TRBV18	TRBJ1-1	many	15	TRBD1	TGTGCCAGCTCCAAGGGACAGATCATGAACACTGAAGCTTTCTTT	CASSKGQIMNTEAFF
TRBV24-1	TRBJ2-1	many	12	.	TGTGCCACCAGTGATATTAGCTTTGAGCAGTTCTTC	CATSDISFEQFF
TRBV4-2	TRBJ2-2	.	16	.	TGTGCCAGCAGCCAAGCCGTAACAGGGTTCACCGGGGAGCTGTTTTTT	CASSQAVTGFTGELFF
TRBV2	TRBJ1-4	few	15	TRBD1	TGTGCCAGCAGGCTACCGGGACAGGGGGGAGAAAAACTGTTTTTT	CASRLPGQGGEKLFF
TRBV4-3	TRBJ2-1	.	16	.	TGCGCCAGCAGCCATTCCCTAGGGGGGGCCTACAATGAGCAGTTCTTC	CASSHSLGGAYNEQFF
TRBV5-5	TRBJ1-1	.	14	.	TGTGCCAGCAGCATAACAGGGAGTAGTCCTGAAGCTTTCTTT	CASSITGSSPEAFF
TRBV15	TRBJ1-1	few	13	.	TGTGCCACCAGCAGACCCAAGGGGGGTGAAGCTTTCTTT	CATSRPKGGEAFF
TRBV4-3	TRBJ2-1	.	14	.	TGCGCCAGCAGCCAAGAAACAGGGCGGAATGAGCAGTTCTTC	CASSQETGRNEQFF
TRBV20-1	TRBJ2-3	.	13	.	TGCGTCTGCCAGTCGGGAGGCACAGATACGCAGTATTTT	CVCQSGGTDTQYF
TRBV12-3/TRBV12-4	TRBJ2-2	.	16	TRBD2	TGTGCCATCGGGGGGACGACTCAGGGTTTCACCGGGGAGCTGTTTTTT	CAIGGTTQGFTGELFF